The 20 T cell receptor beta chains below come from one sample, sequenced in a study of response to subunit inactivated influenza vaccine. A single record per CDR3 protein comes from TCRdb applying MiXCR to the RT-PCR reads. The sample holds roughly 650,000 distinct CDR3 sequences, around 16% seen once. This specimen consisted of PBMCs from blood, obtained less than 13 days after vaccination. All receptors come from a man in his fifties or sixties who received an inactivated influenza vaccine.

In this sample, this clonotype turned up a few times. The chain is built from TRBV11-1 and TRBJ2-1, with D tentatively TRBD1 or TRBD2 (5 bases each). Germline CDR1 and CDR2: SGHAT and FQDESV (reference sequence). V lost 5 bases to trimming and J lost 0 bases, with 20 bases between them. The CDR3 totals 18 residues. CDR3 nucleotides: TGTGCCAGCAGCCCACTGGATAGTGGGGGAAGCTCCTACAATGAGCAGTTCTTC. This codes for CASSPLDSGGSSYNEQFF.

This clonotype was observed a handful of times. The CDR3 protein is CASSSQAAVSDTQYF. As DNA, the CDR3 is TGTGCCAGCAGCTCGCAGGCGGCCGTCTCAGATACGCAGTATTTT. The chain links TRBV5-6 to TRBJ2-3, with unresolved D. CDR1 is SGHDT, CDR2 YYEEEE, per germline. Trimming cost V 3 bases and J 4 bases, with 15 bases left between them. This CDR3 has 15 amino acids.

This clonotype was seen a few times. For the CDR3, the DNA is TGCAGTGCTAGAGATAGTCGGACGGTCACAAGACCCCAGCATTTT. This sequence encodes CSARDSRTVTRPQHF. The chain is built from TRBV20-1 and TRBJ1-5; no firm D call. Trimming pared 0 bases from V and 10 bases from J, leaving 19 bases between. There are 15 residues in the CDR3. Germline V lookup: CDR1 DFQATT, CDR2 SNEGSKA (reference sequence).

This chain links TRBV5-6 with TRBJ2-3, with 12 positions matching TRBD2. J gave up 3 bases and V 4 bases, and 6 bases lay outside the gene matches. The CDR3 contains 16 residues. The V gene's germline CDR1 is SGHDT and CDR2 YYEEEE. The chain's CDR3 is CASSLIGLAGTDTQYF. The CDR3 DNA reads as TGTGCCAGCAGCCTGATAGGACTAGCGGGAACAGATACGCAGTATTTT. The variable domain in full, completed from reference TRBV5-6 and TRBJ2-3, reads DAGVTQSPTHLIKTRGQQVTLRCSPKSGHDTVSWYQQALGQGPQFIFQYYEEEERQRGNFPDRFSGHQFPNYSSELNVNALLLGDSALYLCASSLIGLAGTDTQYFGPGTRLTVL.

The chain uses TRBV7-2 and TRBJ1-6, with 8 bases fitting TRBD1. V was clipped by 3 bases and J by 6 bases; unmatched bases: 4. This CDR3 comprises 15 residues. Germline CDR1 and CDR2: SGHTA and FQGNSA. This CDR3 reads CASSLRTGSNSPLHF. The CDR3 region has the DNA TGTGCCAGCAGCTTGAGGACAGGGAGTAATTCACCCCTCCACTTT.

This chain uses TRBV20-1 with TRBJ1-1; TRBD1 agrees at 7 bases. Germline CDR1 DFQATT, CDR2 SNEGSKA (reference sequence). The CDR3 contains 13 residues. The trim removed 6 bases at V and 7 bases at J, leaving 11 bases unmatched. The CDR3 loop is CSAGQTIKSEAFF. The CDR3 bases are TGCAGTGCGGGACAGACAATTAAAAGTGAAGCTTTCTTT.

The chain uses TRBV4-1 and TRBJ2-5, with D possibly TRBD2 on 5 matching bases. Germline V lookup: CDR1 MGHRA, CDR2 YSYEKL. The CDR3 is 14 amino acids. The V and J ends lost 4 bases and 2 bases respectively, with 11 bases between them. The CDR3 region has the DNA TGCGCCAGCAGCCGGACCGGGGTACAAGAGACCCAGTACTTC. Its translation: CASSRTGVQETQYF.

The CDR3 nucleotides are TGTGCCAGCAGCTTAGGGGACAGGGACTACTACGAGCAGTACTTC. Protein product: CASSLGDRDYYEQYF. The chain combines TRBV7-2 with TRBJ2-7, with 9 bases identical to TRBD1. Per germline, CDR1 SGHTA and CDR2 FQGNSA. The ends lost 1 base at V and 3 bases at J; junction bases unmatched: 4. CDR3 length: 15 amino acids. The full variable domain, in which reference TRBV7-2 and TRBJ2-7 provide the parts outside the CDR3, is GAGVSQSPSNKVTEKGKDVELRCDPISGHTALYWYRQSLGQGLEFLIYFQGNSAPDKSGLPSDRFSAERTGGSVSTLTIQRTQQEDSAVYLCASSLGDRDYYEQYFGPGTRLTVT.

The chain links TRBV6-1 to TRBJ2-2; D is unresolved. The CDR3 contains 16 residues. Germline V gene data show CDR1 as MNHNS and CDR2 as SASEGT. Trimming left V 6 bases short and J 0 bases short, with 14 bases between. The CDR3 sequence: CASSRATWANTGELFF. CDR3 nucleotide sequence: TGTGCCAGCAGCCGCGCGACCTGGGCGAACACCGGGGAGCTGTTTTTT.

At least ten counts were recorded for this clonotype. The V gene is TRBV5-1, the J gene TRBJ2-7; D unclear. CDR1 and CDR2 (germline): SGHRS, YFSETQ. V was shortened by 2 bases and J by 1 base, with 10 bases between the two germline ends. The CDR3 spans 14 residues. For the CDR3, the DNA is TGCGCCAGCAGCTTTTCGGTCGGGTCCTACGAGCAGTACTTC. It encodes CASSFSVGSYEQYF.

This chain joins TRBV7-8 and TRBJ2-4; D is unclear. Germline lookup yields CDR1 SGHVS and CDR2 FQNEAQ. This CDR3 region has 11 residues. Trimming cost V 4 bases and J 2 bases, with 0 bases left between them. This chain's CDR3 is CASSSKNIQYF. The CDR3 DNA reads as TGTGCCAGCAGCTCCAAAAACATTCAGTACTTC.

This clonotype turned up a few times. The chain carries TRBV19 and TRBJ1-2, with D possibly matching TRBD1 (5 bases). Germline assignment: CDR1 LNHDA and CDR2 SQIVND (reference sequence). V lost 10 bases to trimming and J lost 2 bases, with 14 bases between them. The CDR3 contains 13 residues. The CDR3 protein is CATYVQVNYGYTF. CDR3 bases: TGTGCCACCTACGTACAGGTCAACTATGGCTACACCTTC.

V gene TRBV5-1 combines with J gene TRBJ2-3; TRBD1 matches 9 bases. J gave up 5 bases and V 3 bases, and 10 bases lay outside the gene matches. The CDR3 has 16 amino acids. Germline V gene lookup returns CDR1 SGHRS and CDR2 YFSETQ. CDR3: CASSSLEQGARDTQYF. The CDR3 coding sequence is TGCGCCAGCAGCTCCCTAGAACAGGGGGCGCGAGATACGCAGTATTTT.

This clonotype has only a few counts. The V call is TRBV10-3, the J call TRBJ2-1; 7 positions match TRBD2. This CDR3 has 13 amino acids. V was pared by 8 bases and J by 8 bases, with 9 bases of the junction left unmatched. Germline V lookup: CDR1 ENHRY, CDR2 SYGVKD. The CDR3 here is CAIGKGGVDEQFF. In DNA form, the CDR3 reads TGTGCCATCGGTAAGGGAGGGGTTGATGAGCAGTTCTTC.

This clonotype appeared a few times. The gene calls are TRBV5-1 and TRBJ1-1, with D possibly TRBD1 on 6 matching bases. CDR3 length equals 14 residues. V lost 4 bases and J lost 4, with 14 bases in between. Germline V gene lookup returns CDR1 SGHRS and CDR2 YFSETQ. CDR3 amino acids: CASSGFGGGTEAFF. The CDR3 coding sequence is TGCGCCAGCAGCGGATTTGGAGGGGGCACTGAAGCTTTCTTT.

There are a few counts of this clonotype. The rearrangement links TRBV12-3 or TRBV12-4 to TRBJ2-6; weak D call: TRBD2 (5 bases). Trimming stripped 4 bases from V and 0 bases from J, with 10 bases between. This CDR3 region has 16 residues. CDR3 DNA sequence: TGTGCCAGCAGTTCAGGACTGGACTCTGGGGCCAACGTCCTGACTTTC. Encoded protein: CASSSGLDSGANVLTF.

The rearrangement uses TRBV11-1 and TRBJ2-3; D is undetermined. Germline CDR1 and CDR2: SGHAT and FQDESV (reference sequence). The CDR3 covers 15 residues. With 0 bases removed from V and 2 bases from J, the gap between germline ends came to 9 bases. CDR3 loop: CASSLAPASTDTQYF. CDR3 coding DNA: TGTGCCAGCAGCTTAGCCCCGGCATCCACAGATACGCAGTATTTT.

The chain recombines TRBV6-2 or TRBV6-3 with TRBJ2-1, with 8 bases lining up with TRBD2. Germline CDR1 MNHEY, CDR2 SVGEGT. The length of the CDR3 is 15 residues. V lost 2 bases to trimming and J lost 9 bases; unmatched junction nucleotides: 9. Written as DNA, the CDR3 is TGTGCCAGCAGTTACGTGGCGGGGGGAGGAGGTGAGCAGTTCTTC. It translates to CASSYVAGGGGEQFF.

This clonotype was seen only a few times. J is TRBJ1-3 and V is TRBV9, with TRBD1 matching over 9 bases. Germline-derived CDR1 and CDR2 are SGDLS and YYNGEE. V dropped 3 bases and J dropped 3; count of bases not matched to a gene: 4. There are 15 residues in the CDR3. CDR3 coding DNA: TGTGCCAGCAGCGCGGGACAGGGCCTTGGAAACACCATATATTTT. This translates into CASSAGQGLGNTIYF.

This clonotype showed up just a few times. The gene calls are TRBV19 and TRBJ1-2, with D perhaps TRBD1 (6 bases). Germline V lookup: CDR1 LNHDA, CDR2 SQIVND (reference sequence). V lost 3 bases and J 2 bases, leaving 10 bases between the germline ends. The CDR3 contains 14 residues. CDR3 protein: CASSIGDTNYGYTF. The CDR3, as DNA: TGTGCCAGTAGTATCGGGGACACAAACTATGGCTACACCTTC.